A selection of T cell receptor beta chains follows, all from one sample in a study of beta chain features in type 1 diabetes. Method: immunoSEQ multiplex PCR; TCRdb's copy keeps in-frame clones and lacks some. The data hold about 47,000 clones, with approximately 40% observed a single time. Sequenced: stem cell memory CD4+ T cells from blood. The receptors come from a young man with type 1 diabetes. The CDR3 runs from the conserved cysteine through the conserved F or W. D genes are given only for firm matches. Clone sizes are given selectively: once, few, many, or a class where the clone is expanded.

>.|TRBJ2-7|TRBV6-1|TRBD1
TGTGCCAGCACTTCCGGGACAGGGGGATACGAGCAGTACTTC
CASTSGTGGYEQYF
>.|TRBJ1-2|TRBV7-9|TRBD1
TGTGCCAGCAGCTCCCGAACCCCGAGACAGGGGGCAGGCTATGGCTACACCTTC
CASSSRTPRQGAGYGYTF
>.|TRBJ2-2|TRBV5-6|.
TGTGCCAGCAGCCTTTACACCGGGGAGCTGTTTTTT
CASSLYTGELFF
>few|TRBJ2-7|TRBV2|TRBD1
TGTGCCAGCAATAGGGGACAGTGGGACGAGCAGTACTTC
CASNRGQWDEQYF
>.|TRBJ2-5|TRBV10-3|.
TGTGCCATCAGTGTCCAGGAGGGCGAGACCCAGTACTTC
CAISVQEGETQYF
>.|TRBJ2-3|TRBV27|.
TGTGCCAGCAGTGACTACACAGATACGCAGTATTTT
CASSDYTDTQYF
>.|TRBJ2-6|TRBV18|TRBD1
TGTGCCAGCTCTCTAAGGACAGGGGTCTCCTCTGGGGCCAACGTCCTGACTTTC
CASSLRTGVSSGANVLTF
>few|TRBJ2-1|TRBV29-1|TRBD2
TGCAGCGTTGTCGGACTAGCGGAAAACAATGAGCAGTTCTTC
CSVVGLAENNEQFF
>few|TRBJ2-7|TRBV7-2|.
TGTGCCAGCAGCCCTCAAGGGGCCCCAATTGATGAGCAGTACTTC
CASSPQGAPIDEQYF
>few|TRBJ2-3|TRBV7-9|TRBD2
TGTGCCAGCAGCCTGAGCGGGAGGGCCATCACAGATACGCAGTATTTT
CASSLSGRAITDTQYF
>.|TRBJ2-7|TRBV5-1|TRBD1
TGCGCCAGCAGCGGTTCAGGGACAGGGACAAGGGAGCAGTACTTC
CASSGSGTGTREQYF
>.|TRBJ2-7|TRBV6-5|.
TGTGCCAGCAGTCAACTTCCCGGGAGCTACGAGCAGTACTTC
CASSQLPGSYEQYF
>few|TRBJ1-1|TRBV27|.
TGTGCCAGCAGTAGGTCGGCGGACACTGAAGCTTTCTTT
CASSRSADTEAFF
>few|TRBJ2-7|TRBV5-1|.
TGCGCCAGCAGCATTTTGGCGGGGTCCATTTCCTACGAGCAGTACTTC
CASSILAGSISYEQYF
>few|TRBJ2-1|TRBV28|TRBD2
TGTGCCAGCAGTTTCTTAGCGGGAGTTGGGAATGAGCAGTTCTTC
CASSFLAGVGNEQFF
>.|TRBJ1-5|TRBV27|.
TGTGCCAGCAGTCCACGGACAGTATCGACCCAATATAGCAATCAGCCCCAGCATTTT
CASSPRTVSTQYSNQPQHF
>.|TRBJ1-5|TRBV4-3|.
TGCGCCAGCAGCCCGCAGGCTAATCAGCCCCAGCATTTT
CASSPQANQPQHF
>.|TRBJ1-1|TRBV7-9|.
TGTGCCAGCAGCCCAACGGGGGTGAACACTGAAGCTTTCTTT
CASSPTGVNTEAFF
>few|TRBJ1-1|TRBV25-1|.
TGTGCCAGCAGTGAATGGGGGGTTACTGAAGCTTTCTTT
CASSEWGVTEAFF
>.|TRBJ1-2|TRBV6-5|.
TGTGCCAGCAGTCGGACAGCACGAGCTAACTATGGCTACACCTTC
CASSRTARANYGYTF
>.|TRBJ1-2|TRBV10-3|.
TGTGCCATCATCACAGCTAACTATGGCTACACCTTC
CAIITANYGYTF
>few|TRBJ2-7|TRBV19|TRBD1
TGTGCCAGTAGTCCGCTCGGGACAGGGATGTACGAGCAGTACTTC
CASSPLGTGMYEQYF
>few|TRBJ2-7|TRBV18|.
TGTGCCAGCTCACCCAATGCAGGTAGCTACGAGCAGTACTTC
CASSPNAGSYEQYF
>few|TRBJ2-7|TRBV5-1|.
TGCGCCAGCAGCCTACGACCAACAGGACCCTACGAGCAGTACTTC
CASSLRPTGPYEQYF
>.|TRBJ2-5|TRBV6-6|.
TGTGCCAGCAGGAACCCCGGGGAGACCCAGTACTTC
CASRNPGETQYF
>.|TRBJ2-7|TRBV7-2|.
TGTGCCAGCAGCTCCGGGGGACTTCCCGAGCAGTACTTC
CASSSGGLPEQYF
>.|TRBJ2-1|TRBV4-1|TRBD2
TGCGCCAGCAGCCAATCACTAGCGGGATACAATGAGCAGTTCTTC
CASSQSLAGYNEQFF
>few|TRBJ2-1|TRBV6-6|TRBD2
TGTGCCAGCAGTTTTCTAGCGGGAAGCTCCTACAATGAGCAGTTCTTC
CASSFLAGSSYNEQFF
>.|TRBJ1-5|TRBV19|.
TGTGCCAGTAGGAGAACAGGATCCAATCAGCCCCAGCATTTT
CASRRTGSNQPQHF
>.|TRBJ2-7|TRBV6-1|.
TGTGCCAGCAGTGTGGGCCTCTCCTACGAGCAGTACTTC
CASSVGLSYEQYF
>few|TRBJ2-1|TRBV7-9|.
TGTGCCAGCAGCTTGCTGGGGGCCTCCTACAATGAGCAGTTCTTC
CASSLLGASYNEQFF
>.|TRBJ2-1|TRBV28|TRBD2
TGTGCCAGCAGTGCCACTAGCGGGCTCTACAATGAGCAGTTCTTC
CASSATSGLYNEQFF
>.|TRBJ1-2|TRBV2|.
TGTGCCAGCAGTGAAGGAGGCTATGGCTACACCTTC
CASSEGGYGYTF
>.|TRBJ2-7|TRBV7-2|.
TGTGCCAGCAGCCCGGACAGATTTTACGAGCAGTACTTC
CASSPDRFYEQYF
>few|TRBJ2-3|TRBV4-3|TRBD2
TGCGCCAGCAGCCAGGACCTTAGCGGGAGGTCTTTCATGGCAGATACGCAGTATTTT
CASSQDLSGRSFMADTQYF
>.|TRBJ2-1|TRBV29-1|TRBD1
TGCAGCGTTGAGCTCGGGTGGACAGGGGTGGGCAATGAGCAGTTCTTC
CSVELGWTGVGNEQFF